The rows below give T cell receptor beta chains drawn from one sample of a study of cytomegalovirus exposure and HLA in healthy donors. The protocol was immunoSEQ multiplex PCR, while the TCRdb copy is restricted to in-frame clones and leaves out a portion. The sample records approximately 120,000 clones, around 90% being singletons. The specimen was PBMCs. Source of these receptors: a woman younger than 30 in good health and CMV-seronegative. Each CDR3 is given with its conserved first and last residue. D genes are given only for firm matches. For some rows the clone size is stated as once, few or many, or as a class when expanded; others skip it.

J | D | size | V | CDR3 | DNA
TRBJ2-3 | TRBD2 | . | TRBV10-2 | CASREGNTDTQYF | TGCGCCAGCCGGGAGGGGAACACAGATACGCAGTATTTT
TRBJ1-1 | . | once | TRBV6-1 | CASSTEGLNTEAFF | TGTGCCAGCAGTACCGAGGGCCTGAACACTGAAGCTTTCTTT
TRBJ2-4 | TRBD1 | . | TRBV18 | CASSPDRGLDIQYF | TGTGCCAGCTCACCAGACAGGGGGCTGGACATTCAGTACTTC
TRBJ2-5 | TRBD2 | . | TRBV9 | CASSVVATSGETQYF | TGTGCCAGCAGCGTAGTAGCAACTAGCGGGGAGACCCAGTACTTC
TRBJ2-1 | . | . | TRBV4-1 | CASSQGYMIYNEQFF | TGCGCCAGCAGCCAAGGCTATATGATCTACAATGAGCAGTTCTTC
TRBJ2-1 | . | . | TRBV6-6 | CASTGPLDNEQFF | TGTGCCAGCACAGGGCCTCTCGACAATGAGCAGTTCTTC
TRBJ2-4 | . | . | TRBV28 | CASSYPPRSDSIPRQNIQYF | TGTGCCAGCAGTTACCCGCCTAGGAGCGACTCAATACCGAGGCAAAACATTCAGTACTTC
TRBJ2-3 | . | . | TRBV9 | CASSIGTTDTQYF | TGTGCCAGCAGCATAGGGACAACAGATACGCAGTATTTT
TRBJ2-3 | . | . | TRBV21-1 | CASSKAPRTGGDTQYF | TGTGCCAGCAGCAAAGCGCCTAGGACAGGGGGCGATACGCAGTATTTT
TRBJ2-1 | . | . | TRBV5-6 | CASSLGQSYNEQFF | TGTGCCAGCAGCCTGGGACAATCCTACAATGAGCAGTTCTTC
TRBJ2-3 | . | . | TRBV28 | CASRGPDTQYF | TGTGCCAGCAGGGGGCCGGATACGCAGTATTTT
TRBJ2-1 | . | once | TRBV5-1 | CASSPWTATSSYNEQFF | TGCGCCAGCAGCCCGTGGACAGCGACCTCATCCTACAATGAGCAGTTCTTC
TRBJ2-2 | TRBD2 | . | TRBV29-1 | CSVSLGGRAPGELFF | TGCAGCGTGTCCCTTGGCGGGAGGGCCCCCGGGGAGCTGTTTTTT
TRBJ1-2 | . | . | TRBV2 | CASSEVLFPNYGYTF | TGTGCCAGCAGTGAAGTTCTCTTTCCTAACTATGGCTACACCTTC
TRBJ1-1 | . | . | TRBV29-1 | CSVERQGFTEAFF | TGCAGCGTTGAACGTCAGGGATTCACTGAAGCTTTCTTT
TRBJ2-3 | . | . | TRBV2 | CASSPDLAGTDTQYF | TGTGCCAGCAGCCCCGACTTAGCGGGCACAGATACGCAGTATTTT
TRBJ2-7 | TRBD2 | . | TRBV7-6 | CASSLTASGTPEQYF | TGTGCCAGCAGCTTAACGGCTAGCGGGACGCCCGAGCAGTACTTC
TRBJ2-5 | . | . | TRBV19 | CASSIGAGVETQYF | TGTGCCAGTAGTATCGGGGCAGGGGTGGAGACCCAGTACTTC
TRBJ2-1 | TRBD2 | . | TRBV5-1 | CASSLTSGSSNEQFF | TGCGCCAGCAGCCTGACTAGCGGGAGCTCCAATGAGCAGTTCTTC
TRBJ2-7 | TRBD2 | . | TRBV5-1 | CASSLGTSGTYEQYF | TGCGCCAGCAGCTTAGGGACTAGCGGGACTTACGAGCAGTACTTC
TRBJ2-7 | . | . | TRBV28 | CASTTSGIYEQYF | TGTGCCAGCACCACCAGTGGTATCTACGAGCAGTACTTC
TRBJ2-1 | . | . | TRBV20-1 | CSAREGLALVF | TGCAGTGCTAGAGAAGGGCTAGCTCTGGTCTTC
TRBJ2-2 | TRBD2 | . | TRBV30 | CAWNSAGEAGELFF | TGTGCCTGGAACTCAGCGGGAGAGGCCGGGGAGCTGTTTTTT
TRBJ2-7 | . | . | TRBV27 | CASSLTPSYEQYF | TGTGCCAGCAGTTTGACTCCCTCCTACGAGCAGTACTTC
TRBJ2-7 | TRBD1 | . | TRBV7-8 | CASSQDTQGESYEQYF | TGTGCCAGCAGCCAAGATACACAGGGGGAATCCTACGAGCAGTACTTC
TRBJ2-7 | . | . | TRBV7-2 | CASRRTDSYEQYF | TGTGCCAGCAGACGGACAGACTCCTACGAGCAGTACTTC
TRBJ2-7 | TRBD2 | . | TRBV27 | CASSLGQGLYEQYF | TGTGCCAGCAGTTTGGGGCAGGGACTATACGAGCAGTACTTC
TRBJ2-7 | . | few | TRBV20-1 | CSASTTYEQYF | TGCAGTGCTTCTACCACCTACGAGCAGTACTTC
TRBJ2-7 | TRBD1 | . | TRBV5-5 | CASSLGPGQGGGEQYF | TGTGCCAGCAGCTTGGGTCCGGGACAGGGGGGAGGCGAGCAGTACTTC
TRBJ2-7 | TRBD2 | . | TRBV19 | CASSIGTSVYEQYF | TGTGCCAGTAGTATTGGGACTAGCGTATACGAGCAGTACTTC
TRBJ2-7 | . | . | TRBV11-2 | CASSFYYEQYF | TGTGCCAGCAGCTTTTACTACGAGCAGTACTTC
TRBJ1-3 | . | . | TRBV4-1 | CASSQGERSSGNTIYF | TGCGCCAGCAGCCAAGGGGAGCGGAGCTCTGGAAACACCATATATTTT
TRBJ2-3 | . | . | TRBV7-3 | CASSLAGPTDTQYF | TGTGCCAGCAGCTTAGCGGGACCCACAGATACGCAGTATTTT
TRBJ2-1 | . | . | TRBV4-1 | CASSQDGGEQFF | TGCGCCAGCAGCCAAGACGGGGGTGAGCAGTTCTTC
TRBJ2-1 | TRBD1 | . | TRBV10-1 | CASSRWTGAYNEQFF | TGCGCCAGCAGTCGTTGGACAGGCGCCTACAATGAGCAGTTCTTC
TRBJ2-3 | . | . | TRBV29-1 | CSGERQGLGTQYF | TGCAGCGGTGAGCGGCAGGGGCTCGGTACGCAGTATTTT
TRBJ2-1 | . | . | TRBV6-5 | CASSSRWGDYNEQFF | TGTGCCAGCAGTAGCAGGTGGGGCGACTACAATGAGCAGTTCTTC
TRBJ1-1 | . | . | TRBV5-4 | CASHPGAAHTEAFF | TGTGCCAGCCATCCTGGGGCCGCACACACTGAAGCTTTCTTT
TRBJ2-7 | . | . | TRBV7-9 | CASSLSSEQYF | TGTGCCAGCAGCTTATCTTCCGAGCAGTACTTC
TRBJ1-3 | TRBD1 | . | TRBV18 | CASSPPGTGGNTIYF | TGTGCCAGCTCACCGCCCGGGACAGGGGGAAACACCATATATTTT